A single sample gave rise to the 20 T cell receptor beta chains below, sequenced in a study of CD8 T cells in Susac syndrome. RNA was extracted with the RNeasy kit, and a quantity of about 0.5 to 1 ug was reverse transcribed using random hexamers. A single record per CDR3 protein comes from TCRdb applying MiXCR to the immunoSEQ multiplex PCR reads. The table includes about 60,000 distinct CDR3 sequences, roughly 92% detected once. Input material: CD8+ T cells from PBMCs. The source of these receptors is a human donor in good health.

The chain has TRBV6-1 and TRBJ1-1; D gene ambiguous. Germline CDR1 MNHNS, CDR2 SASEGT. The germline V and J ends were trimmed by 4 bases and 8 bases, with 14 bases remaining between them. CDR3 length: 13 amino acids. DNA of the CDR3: TGTGCCAGCAGTGTGATTGAAGCCTCCGAAGCTTTCTTT. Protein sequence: CASSVIEASEAFF.

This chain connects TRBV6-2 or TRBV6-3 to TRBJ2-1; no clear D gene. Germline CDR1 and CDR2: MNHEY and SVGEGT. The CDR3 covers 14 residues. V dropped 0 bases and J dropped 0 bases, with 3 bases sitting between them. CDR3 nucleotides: TGTGCCAGCAGTTACTCCGGCTCCTACAATGAGCAGTTCTTC. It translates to CASSYSGSYNEQFF.

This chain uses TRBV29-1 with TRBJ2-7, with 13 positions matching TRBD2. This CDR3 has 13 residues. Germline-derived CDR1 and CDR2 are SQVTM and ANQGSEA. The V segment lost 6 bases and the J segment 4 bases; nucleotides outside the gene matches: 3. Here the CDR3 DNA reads TGCAGCGTGCGGACTAGCGGGGGATACGAGCAGTACTTC. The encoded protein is CSVRTSGGYEQYF.

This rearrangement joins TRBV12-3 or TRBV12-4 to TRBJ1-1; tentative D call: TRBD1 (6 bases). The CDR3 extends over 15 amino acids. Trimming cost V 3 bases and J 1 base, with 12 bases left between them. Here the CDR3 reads CASSFSGAGNTEAFF. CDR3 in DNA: TGTGCCAGCAGTTTCTCAGGGGCCGGGAACACTGAAGCTTTCTTT.

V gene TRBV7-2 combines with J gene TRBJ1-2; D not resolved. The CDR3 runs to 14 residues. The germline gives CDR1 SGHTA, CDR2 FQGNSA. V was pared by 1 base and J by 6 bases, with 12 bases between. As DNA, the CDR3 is TGTGCCAGCAGCTTAGGGGTACTCGAGGATGGCTACACCTTC. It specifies CASSLGVLEDGYTF. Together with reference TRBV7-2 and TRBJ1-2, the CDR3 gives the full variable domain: GAGVSQSPSNKVTEKGKDVELRCDPISGHTALYWYRQSLGQGLEFLIYFQGNSAPDKSGLPSDRFSAERTGGSVSTLTIQRTQQEDSAVYLCASSLGVLEDGYTFGSGTRLTVV.

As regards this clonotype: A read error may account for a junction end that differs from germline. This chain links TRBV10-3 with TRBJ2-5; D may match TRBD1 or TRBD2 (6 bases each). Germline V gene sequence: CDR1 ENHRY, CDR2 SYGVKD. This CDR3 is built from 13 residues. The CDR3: CAISPTGRETRYF. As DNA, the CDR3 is TGTGCCATCAGTCCGACAGGCCGGGAGACCCGGTACTTC.

CDR3 amino acids: CASTLAGNYNEQFF. CDR3 coding DNA: TGTGCCAGTACGCTAGCGGGTAACTACAATGAGCAGTTCTTC. The V gene is TRBV19, the J gene TRBJ2-1, with TRBD2 identical over 8 bases. This CDR3 spans 14 amino acids. Germline CDR1 is LNHDA and CDR2 is SQIVND (reference sequence). Germline trimming cut 7 bases from V and 3 bases from J; bases unmatched to any gene: 5.

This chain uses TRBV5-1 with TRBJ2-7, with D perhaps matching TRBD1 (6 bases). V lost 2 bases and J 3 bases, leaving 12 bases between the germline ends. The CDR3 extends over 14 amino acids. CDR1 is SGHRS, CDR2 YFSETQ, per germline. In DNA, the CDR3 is TGCGCCAGCAGCTTTAGACAGGTTGACTACGAGCAGTACTTC. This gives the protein CASSFRQVDYEQYF.

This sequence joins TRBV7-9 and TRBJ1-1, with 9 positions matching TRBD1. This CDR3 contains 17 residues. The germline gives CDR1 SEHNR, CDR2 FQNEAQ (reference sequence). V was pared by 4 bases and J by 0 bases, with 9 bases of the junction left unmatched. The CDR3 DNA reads TGTGCCAGCAGCTCCGGACAGGGGCGCGGTATGAACACTGAAGCTTTCTTT. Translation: CASSSGQGRGMNTEAFF.

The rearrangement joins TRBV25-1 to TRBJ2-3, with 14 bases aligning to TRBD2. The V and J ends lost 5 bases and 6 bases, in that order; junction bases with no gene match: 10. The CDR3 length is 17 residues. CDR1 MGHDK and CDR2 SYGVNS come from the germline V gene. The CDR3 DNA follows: TGTGCCAGCAGTCCCCGGACTAGCGGGGGGCAAAAGGATACGCAGTATTTT. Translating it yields CASSPRTSGGQKDTQYF.

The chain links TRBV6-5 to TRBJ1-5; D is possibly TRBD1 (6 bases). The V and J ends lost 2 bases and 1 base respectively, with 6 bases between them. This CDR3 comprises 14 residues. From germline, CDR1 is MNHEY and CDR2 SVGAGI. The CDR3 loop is CASSYGGSNQPQHF. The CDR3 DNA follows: TGTGCCAGCAGTTACGGGGGCAGCAATCAGCCCCAGCATTTT.

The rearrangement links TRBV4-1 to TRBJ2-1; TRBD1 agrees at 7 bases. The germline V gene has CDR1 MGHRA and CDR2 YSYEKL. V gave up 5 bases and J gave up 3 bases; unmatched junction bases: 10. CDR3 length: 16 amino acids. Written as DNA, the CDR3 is TGCGCCAGCAGCAGAACCGGGACAGACAACTACAATGAGCAGTTCTTC. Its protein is CASSRTGTDNYNEQFF.

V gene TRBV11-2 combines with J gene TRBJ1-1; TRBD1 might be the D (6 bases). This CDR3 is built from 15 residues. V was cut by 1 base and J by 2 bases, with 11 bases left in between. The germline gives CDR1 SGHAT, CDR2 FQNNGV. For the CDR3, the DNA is TGTGCCAGCAGCTTAGGCGGGACACTAAACACTGAAGCTTTCTTT. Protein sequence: CASSLGGTLNTEAFF.

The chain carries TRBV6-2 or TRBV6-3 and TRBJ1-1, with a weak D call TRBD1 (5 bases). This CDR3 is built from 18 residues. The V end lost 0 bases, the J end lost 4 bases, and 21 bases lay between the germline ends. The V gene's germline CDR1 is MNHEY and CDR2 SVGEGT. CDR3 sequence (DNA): TGTGCCAGCAGTTACTCGGCAGGGTCAGAGTGGCCGGGCACTGAAGCTTTCTTT. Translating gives CASSYSAGSEWPGTEAFF.

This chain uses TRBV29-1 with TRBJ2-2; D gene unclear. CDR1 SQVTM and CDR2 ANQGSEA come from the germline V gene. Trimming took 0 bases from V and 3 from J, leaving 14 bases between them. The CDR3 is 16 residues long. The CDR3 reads CSVEDLKGPHTGELFF. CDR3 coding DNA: TGCAGCGTTGAAGATCTCAAGGGCCCACACACCGGGGAGCTGTTTTTT.

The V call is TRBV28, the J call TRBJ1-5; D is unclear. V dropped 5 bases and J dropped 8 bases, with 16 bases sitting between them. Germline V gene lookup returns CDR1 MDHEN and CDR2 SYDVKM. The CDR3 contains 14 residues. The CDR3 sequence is CASSPSAGSKPQHF. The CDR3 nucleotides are TGTGCCAGCAGTCCGTCGGCGGGGAGCAAGCCCCAGCATTTT.

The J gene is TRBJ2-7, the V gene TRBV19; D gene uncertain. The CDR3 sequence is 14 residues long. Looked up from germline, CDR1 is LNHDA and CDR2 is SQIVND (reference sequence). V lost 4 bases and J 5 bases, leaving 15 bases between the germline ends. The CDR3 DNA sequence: TGTGCCAGTAGTAGGGAATTGACAAGCCACGAGCAGTACTTC. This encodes CASSRELTSHEQYF.

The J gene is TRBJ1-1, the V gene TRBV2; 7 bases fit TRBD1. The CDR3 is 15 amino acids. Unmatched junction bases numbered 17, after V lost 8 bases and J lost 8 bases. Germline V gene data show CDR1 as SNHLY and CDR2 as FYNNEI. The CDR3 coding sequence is TGTGCCAGCGGGGCCCCTTTCCGGACAGGACTAGAAGCTTTCTTT. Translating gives CASGAPFRTGLEAFF.

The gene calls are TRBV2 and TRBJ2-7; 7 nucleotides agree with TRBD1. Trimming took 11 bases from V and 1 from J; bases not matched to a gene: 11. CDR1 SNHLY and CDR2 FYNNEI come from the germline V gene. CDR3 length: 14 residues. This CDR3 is CASYGTAMSYEQYF. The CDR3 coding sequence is TGTGCCTCCTACGGGACAGCGATGTCCTACGAGCAGTACTTC.

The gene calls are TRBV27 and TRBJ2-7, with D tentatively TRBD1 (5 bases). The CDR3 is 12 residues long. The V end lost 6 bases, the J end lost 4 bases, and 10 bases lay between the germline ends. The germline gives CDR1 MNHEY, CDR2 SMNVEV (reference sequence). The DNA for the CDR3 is TGTGCCAGCAGCAACAGGATTTACGAGCAGTACTTC. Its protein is CASSNRIYEQYF.